This TCR beta chain emerged from a study of tumor-infiltrating lymphocytes in primary liver carcinoma. cDNA specific to TCR beta was made from approximately 500 ng of total RNA, with a constant-region primer employed for priming. Generation of the TCR beta libraries relied on three nested multiplex PCR rounds using slightly modified ARM-PCR. It was with TRBV1-TRBV30 forward primers and a C-beta reverse primer that the first two PCR rounds were run, at around 11 cycles each. MiXCR was run by TCRdb on the multiplex PCR reads, yielding one entry per CDR3 protein. Among some 55,000 distinct CDR3 sequences listed, over 65% were seen once. Findings and limits, study-wide: Representation across all five tumor regions was limited to only about 7.5-24% of top clones. Tumors carried a top-250-clone fraction significantly exceeding that of blood (p = 0.039). It was tumor-adjacent and tumor-blood pairs that overlapped less than tumor region pairs did.

This clonotype was counted many times. Antigen specificity is unknown. The V gene's germline CDR1 is ENHRY and CDR2 SYGVKD. CDR3 length equals 14 residues. J lost 1 base, V lost 4 bases, and 4 bases had no gene match. Each 20-30 mg portion of unsorted bulk tissue served as the source for co-extraction of RNA and DNA. All patients had surgically resected primary liver carcinoma. The receptor was isolated from a man aged 35 to 55 with primary liver carcinoma and hepatitis B virus infection. This chain uses TRBV10-3 with TRBJ2-7, with 7 bases fitting TRBD1. Sequenced sample: liver tumor tissue from sampling region 2. Noted subset: tumor region T2, inferior pole. This CDR3 reads CAISAGTVSYEQYF. CDR3 nucleotides: TGTGCCATCAGTGCCGGGACAGTATCCTACGAGCAGTACTTC.